This TCR beta chain was profiled in a study of identical twins. Study findings and constraints: Weaker excess twin sharing was seen among beta out-of-frame sequences. Within monozygotic twins, out-of-frame TCR alpha sharing was underestimated by the models.

One entry per CDR3 protein results from TCRdb running MiXCR on the 5' RACE reads. In the table there are about 240,000 distinct CDR3 sequences, roughly 13% of which are singletons. This clonotype occurred a few times. Its antigen is not known. All donors were healthy Caucasians. The germline gives CDR1 ENHRY, CDR2 SYGVKD. The V end lost 10 bases, the J end lost 2 bases, and 10 bases lay between the germline ends. The CDR3 length is 12 residues. The same specimen was also included in a second study, on yellow fever vaccine responses in identical twins.

Sequencing was carried out using memory (CD45RO+) T cells sorted from blood. The origin of this receptor is a woman between 18 and 29 years old in good health. V is TRBV10-3 and J is TRBJ2-3; a weak D match, TRBD2 (5 bases). CDR3 amino acids: CATGLFTDTQYF. Written as DNA, the CDR3 is TGTGCCACCGGACTGTTCACAGATACGCAGTATTTT.